The 30 T cell receptor beta chains below were found in one sample sequenced in a study of shared clonotypes between healthy human individuals. Libraries were prepared by immunoSEQ multiplex PCR; TCRdb keeps only in-frame clonotypes and omits some of them. The sample has 1.4 million to 1.5 million clones, roughly 95% seen once. Sequenced input: naive CD4+ T cells sorted from blood. Subset noted: CD45RA+ positively selected. Every receptor here comes from a man aged 25 to 45 in good health.

The genes are TRBV19 and TRBJ1-5; no clear D gene. Germline CDR1 reads LNHDA; CDR2 reads SQIVND (reference sequence). V was clipped by 2 bases and J by 4 bases, with 3 bases between them. The CDR3 has 12 residues. The CDR3 DNA reads as TGTGCCAGTAGTATACAGAATCAGCCCCAGCATTTT. It is translated as CASSIQNQPQHF.

V is TRBV7-9 and J is TRBJ1-3, with 7 bases lining up with TRBD1. Per the germline V gene, CDR1 is SEHNR and CDR2 is FQNEAQ (reference sequence). The CDR3 covers 15 residues. V was pared by 5 bases and J by 2 bases, with 6 bases of the junction left unmatched. The CDR3 region is CASSRPGQPGNTIYF. The CDR3 DNA reads as TGTGCCAGCAGCCGGCCGGGACAGCCTGGAAACACCATATATTTT. The full variable domain, completed using reference TRBV7-9 and TRBJ1-3, is DTGVSQNPRHKITKRGQNVTFRCDPISEHNRLYWYRQTLGQGPEFLTYFQNEAQLEKSRLLSDRFSAERPKGSFSTLEIQRTEQGDSAMYLCASSRPGQPGNTIYFGEGSWLTVV.

This clone was seen once. The V and J genes are TRBV19 and TRBJ2-2, with no clear D. This CDR3 has 14 residues. CDR1 and CDR2 from the germline V gene are LNHDA and SQIVND (reference sequence). V was trimmed by 7 bases and J by 5 bases, leaving 14 bases between them. The CDR3 loop reads CASKRVQKTGELFF. The DNA of the CDR3 is TGTGCCAGTAAGCGCGTCCAAAAAACCGGGGAGCTGTTTTTT.

This clone was recorded once. The V and J genes are TRBV15 and TRBJ2-7; TRBD2 matches 10 bases. From germline, CDR1 is LNHNV and CDR2 YYDKDF (reference sequence). Trimming removed 3 bases from V and 3 bases from J; junction bases left unmatched: 5. The CDR3 loop spans 15 amino acids. As DNA, the CDR3 is TGTGCCACCAGCAGCGGGACTAGCGTTTTCTACGAGCAGTACTTC. As protein: CATSSGTSVFYEQYF.

The genes are TRBV27 and TRBJ2-1; D call uncertain. Germline lookup yields CDR1 MNHEY and CDR2 SMNVEV (reference sequence). The CDR3 has 15 amino acids. With 2 bases removed from V and 2 bases from J, the gap between germline ends came to 10 bases. The CDR3 is CASSLATRPYNEQFF. CDR3 sequence (DNA): TGTGCCAGCAGTTTAGCCACCCGACCCTACAATGAGCAGTTCTTC.

The J gene is TRBJ2-7, the V gene TRBV14; D is unclear. The length of the CDR3 is 15 residues. In germline, CDR1 is SGHDN, CDR2 FVKESK. Trimming shortened V by 2 bases and J by 3 bases, and 14 bases separated the two germline ends. The DNA for the CDR3 is TGTGCCAGCAGCCAATGGAACGTGGCTGTCTACGAGCAGTACTTC. Its protein is CASSQWNVAVYEQYF.

The DNA of the CDR3 is TGTGCCATCAGTGAGTCGAAGGCCGACTCCCCTGCCCGTACGCAGTATTTT. Its protein is CAISESKADSPARTQYF. V is TRBV10-3 and J is TRBJ2-3; D unclear. Per germline, CDR1 ENHRY and CDR2 SYGVKD. V was pared by 0 bases and J by 8 bases, with 21 bases between. CDR3 length: 17 residues.

The J gene is TRBJ1-3, the V gene TRBV10-2, with D possibly matching TRBD1 (6 bases). The CDR3 has 20 amino acids. Germline CDR1 and CDR2: WSHSY and SAAADI. V dropped 7 bases and J dropped 0 bases, with 28 bases sitting between them. CDR3 sequence: CASTGIGSRNGQFSGNTIYF. CDR3 DNA sequence: TGCGCCAGCACCGGGATTGGGTCACGTAATGGACAGTTCTCTGGAAACACCATATATTTT.

The V gene is TRBV27, the J gene TRBJ2-7, with 9 nucleotides matching TRBD2. J lost 2 bases, V lost 6 bases, and 14 bases had no gene match. In germline, CDR1 is MNHEY, CDR2 SMNVEV (reference sequence). This CDR3 is 17 amino acids long. The chain's CDR3 is CASRPRSSGSSTYEQYF. In DNA, the CDR3 is TGTGCCAGCAGGCCTCGGAGTAGCGGGAGCTCTACCTACGAGCAGTACTTC.

The rearrangement joins TRBV19 to TRBJ1-1, with 9 bases identical to TRBD1. Germline CDR1 reads LNHDA; CDR2 reads SQIVND (reference sequence). The CDR3 is made up of 14 amino acids. V gave up 7 bases and J gave up 5 bases; unmatched junction bases: 8. In DNA form, the CDR3 reads TGTGCCAGTATTAAGGGACAGGGTTTGACTGAAGCTTTCTTT. Translating it yields CASIKGQGLTEAFF.

The V call is TRBV7-2, the J call TRBJ2-2, with TRBD1 matching over 7 bases. Unmatched junction bases numbered 4, after V lost 3 bases and J lost 0 bases. The germline V gene has CDR1 SGHTA and CDR2 FQGNSA. This CDR3 spans 16 amino acids. Here the CDR3 reads CASSFYGTANTGELFF. The CDR3, as DNA: TGTGCCAGCAGCTTCTACGGGACAGCGAACACCGGGGAGCTGTTTTTT.

The chain has TRBV19 and TRBJ2-1, with D tentatively TRBD1 (6 bases). Trimming stripped 6 bases from V and 3 bases from J, with 12 bases between. CDR1 is LNHDA, CDR2 SQIVND, per germline (reference sequence). The CDR3 runs 14 residues. CDR3 sequence reads: CASSEQGFYNEQFF. The CDR3 nucleotides are TGTGCCAGTAGCGAACAGGGCTTCTACAATGAGCAGTTCTTC.

This rearrangement joins TRBV11-3 to TRBJ2-3; D remains ambiguous. Germline V gene sequence: CDR1 SGHNT, CDR2 YENEEA. CDR3 size: 13 residues. Trimming cost V 2 bases and J 2 bases, with 5 bases left between them. The CDR3 sequence: CASSLSATDTQYF. In DNA form, the CDR3 reads TGTGCCAGCAGCTTATCGGCCACAGATACGCAGTATTTT.

Notes on this clone: The sample holds other DNA sequences that translate to the same CDR3. The V gene is TRBV27, the J gene TRBJ2-3; D is uncertain. Germline CDR1 reads MNHEY; CDR2 reads SMNVEV (reference sequence). The CDR3 consists of 13 residues. The V end was cut by 6 bases, the J end by 6 bases, with 13 bases between. CDR3 bases: TGTGCCAGCAGCTTAAGAGGTGCGGATACGCAGTATTTT. It codes for CASSLRGADTQYF.

This sequence joins TRBV7-3 and TRBJ2-2, with 7 bases fitting TRBD2. CDR1 SGHTA and CDR2 FQGTGA come from the germline V gene. The CDR3 extends over 14 amino acids. V shed 7 bases, J shed 4 bases, and the junction held 6 bases outside the gene matches. The CDR3 loop reads CASKEREATGELFF. As DNA, the CDR3 is TGTGCCAGCAAAGAACGGGAGGCCACCGGGGAGCTGTTTTTT.

The chain carries TRBV11-3 and TRBJ2-1; no definite D call. The germline V gene encodes CDR1 SGHNT and CDR2 YENEEA. Trimming pared 1 base from V and 4 bases from J, leaving 11 bases between. There are 15 residues in the CDR3. The chain's CDR3 is CASSLGSSTYNEQFF. For the CDR3, the DNA is TGTGCCAGCAGCTTAGGGTCCTCCACGTACAATGAGCAGTTCTTC.

This sequence joins TRBV6-5 and TRBJ2-7; D might be TRBD1 (5 bases). From germline, CDR1 is MNHEY and CDR2 SVGAGI. This CDR3 is 15 amino acids long. V dropped 3 bases and J dropped 2 bases, with 14 bases sitting between them. This chain's CDR3 is CASSYQGSLTYEQYF. DNA for the CDR3: TGTGCCAGCAGTTATCAGGGTTCACTAACCTACGAGCAGTACTTC.

J is TRBJ2-7 and V is TRBV5-1; TRBD2 is a possible D gene (6 bases). Per the germline V gene, CDR1 is SGHRS and CDR2 is YFSETQ. This CDR3 spans 16 amino acids. The V end was cut by 0 bases, the J end by 6 bases, with 19 bases between. The DNA for the CDR3 is TGCGCCAGCAGCTTGGCCAGCGGGCCGACCCTCGGCGAGCAGTACTTC. Translation gives CASSLASGPTLGEQYF.

This clone has only one observation. V and J are TRBV18 and TRBJ2-3; D gene ambiguous. The CDR3 extends over 15 amino acids. V lost 1 base and J 2 bases, leaving 10 bases between the germline ends. Per the germline V gene, CDR1 is KGHSH and CDR2 is LQKENI. The CDR3 DNA reads as TGTGCCAGCTCACCACAACAATCGAACACAGATACGCAGTATTTT. Its translation is CASSPQQSNTDTQYF.

The rearrangement uses TRBV5-6 and TRBJ2-7; TRBD2 matches 11 bases. Germline CDR1 is SGHDT and CDR2 is YYEEEE. This CDR3 has 17 residues. V lost 4 bases and J lost 1; bases outside the gene matches: 10. CDR3 coding DNA: TGTGCCAGCAGCCTCCCTCCGGGACTAGCGGAATCCTACGAGCAGTACTTC. This gives the protein CASSLPPGLAESYEQYF.

The chain carries TRBV30 and TRBJ1-1; D remains unclear. Deletions cut 0 bases from V and 0 bases from J, with 5 bases between. This CDR3 region has 13 residues. CDR1 and CDR2 from the germline V gene are GTSNPN and SVGIG (reference sequence). CDR3 loop: CAWSVSLNTEAFF. The CDR3 coding sequence is TGTGCCTGGAGTGTCTCTTTGAACACTGAAGCTTTCTTT.

The rearrangement links TRBV2 to TRBJ2-7; 7 bases match TRBD1. This CDR3 is built from 14 residues. V lost 6 bases, J lost 1 base, and 6 bases stayed unmatched. Looked up from germline, CDR1 is SNHLY and CDR2 is FYNNEI. CDR3 bases: TGTGCCAGCAGCAATGACAGGGTTTCCTACGAGCAGTACTTC. As protein: CASSNDRVSYEQYF.

The J gene is TRBJ2-3, the V gene TRBV5-1; 11 bases line up with TRBD2. V gave up 4 bases and J gave up 1 base; unmatched junction bases: 2. Germline V gives CDR1 SGHRS, CDR2 YFSETQ. This CDR3 has 15 amino acids. CDR3 nucleotides: TGCGCCAGCAGCAAACTAGCGGGAGGCACAGATACGCAGTATTTT. Encoded protein: CASSKLAGGTDTQYF.

In its sample, this clone was seen a few times. The gene calls are TRBV5-4 and TRBJ2-7; TRBD1 agrees at 7 bases. J was trimmed by 2 bases and V by 1 base; bases with no gene match: 6. This CDR3 contains 15 residues. Per the germline V gene, CDR1 is SGHNT and CDR2 is YYREEE (reference sequence). The CDR3 loop reads CASSLSGQLAYEQYF. The CDR3 coding sequence is TGTGCCAGCAGCTTGTCGGGACAGCTAGCCTACGAGCAGTACTTC.

V is TRBV7-9 and J is TRBJ2-7; TRBD1 matches 10 bases. This CDR3 is 16 amino acids long. V lost 1 base to trimming and J lost 6 bases; unmatched junction nucleotides: 9. The germline V gene has CDR1 SEHNR and CDR2 FQNEAQ (reference sequence). The CDR3, as DNA: TGTGCCAGCAGCTTAGGGTGGGACAGGGGAGTGCTCGAGCAGTACTTC. Translation: CASSLGWDRGVLEQYF.

V and J are TRBV7-2 and TRBJ1-3; D is ambiguous. V lost 3 bases, J lost 0 bases, and 6 bases lay in between. CDR1 and CDR2 from the germline V gene are SGHTA and FQGNSA. This CDR3 has 14 amino acids. CDR3 in DNA: TGTGCCAGCAGCTTCGGGATCTCTGGAAACACCATATATTTT. Translated: CASSFGISGNTIYF. The full variable domain, in which reference TRBV7-2 and TRBJ1-3 provide the parts outside the CDR3, is GAGVSQSPSNKVTEKGKDVELRCDPISGHTALYWYRQSLGQGLEFLIYFQGNSAPDKSGLPSDRFSAERTGGSVSTLTIQRTQQEDSAVYLCASSFGISGNTIYFGEGSWLTVV.

The count of this clone is one. The chain recombines TRBV28 with TRBJ1-2, with 10 nucleotides matching TRBD1. CDR3 length: 15 amino acids. In germline, CDR1 is MDHEN, CDR2 SYDVKM. The V and J ends lost 10 bases and 7 bases, in that order; junction bases with no gene match: 15. This CDR3 is CAIATSGTGDCGYTF. The CDR3 region has the DNA TGTGCCATCGCGACCTCCGGGACAGGGGATTGTGGCTACACCTTC.

The J gene is TRBJ2-2, the V gene TRBV7-6; D might be TRBD2 (7 bases). This CDR3 is built from 18 residues. V lost 1 base to trimming and J lost 5 bases, with 20 bases between them. In germline, CDR1 is SGHVS, CDR2 FNYEAQ. The CDR3 region has the DNA TGTGCCAGCAGCTTAGGGACTCTCAGGGGAGGGGGTACCGGGGAGCTGTTTTTT. As protein: CASSLGTLRGGGTGELFF.

V gene TRBV9 combines with J gene TRBJ2-7; TRBD1 agrees at 9 bases. J lost 6 bases, V lost 0 bases, and 7 bases had no gene match. CDR3 length equals 15 residues. Germline CDR1 SGDLS, CDR2 YYNGEE. The DNA of the CDR3 is TGTGCCAGCAGCGTAGCTCGGACAGGGGAATCCGAGCAGTACTTC. Translation gives CASSVARTGESEQYF.

The genes are TRBV5-1 and TRBJ1-1; TRBD1 might be the D (5 bases). The germline gives CDR1 SGHRS, CDR2 YFSETQ. The CDR3 contains 13 residues. Trimming pared 2 bases from V and 11 bases from J, leaving 16 bases between. The CDR3 loop is CASSLGTSEKAFF. In DNA, the CDR3 is TGCGCCAGCAGCTTAGGGACCTCTGAGAAGGCTTTCTTT.